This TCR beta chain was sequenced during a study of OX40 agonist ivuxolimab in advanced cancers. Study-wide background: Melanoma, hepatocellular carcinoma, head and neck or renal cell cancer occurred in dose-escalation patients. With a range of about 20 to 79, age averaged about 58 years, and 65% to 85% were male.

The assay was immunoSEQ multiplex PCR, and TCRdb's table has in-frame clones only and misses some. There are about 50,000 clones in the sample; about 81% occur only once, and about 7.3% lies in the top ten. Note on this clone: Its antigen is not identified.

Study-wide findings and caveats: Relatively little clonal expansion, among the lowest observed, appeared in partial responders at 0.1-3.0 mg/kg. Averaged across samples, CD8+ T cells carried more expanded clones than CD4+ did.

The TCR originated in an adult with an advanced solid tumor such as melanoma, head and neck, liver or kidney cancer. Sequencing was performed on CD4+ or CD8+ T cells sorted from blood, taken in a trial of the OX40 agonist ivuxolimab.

The CDR3 nucleotides read TGCGCCAGCAGTTCGGGACAGGGGGCGGATGGCTACACCTTC. It specifies CASSSGQGADGYTF. V gene TRBV5-1 combines with J gene TRBJ1-2; 12 nucleotides match TRBD1. The germline V gene encodes CDR1 SGHRS and CDR2 YFSETQ. V trimming: 5 bases; J trimming: 6 bases; junction bases outside the gene matches: 5. The CDR3 is made up of 14 amino acids.